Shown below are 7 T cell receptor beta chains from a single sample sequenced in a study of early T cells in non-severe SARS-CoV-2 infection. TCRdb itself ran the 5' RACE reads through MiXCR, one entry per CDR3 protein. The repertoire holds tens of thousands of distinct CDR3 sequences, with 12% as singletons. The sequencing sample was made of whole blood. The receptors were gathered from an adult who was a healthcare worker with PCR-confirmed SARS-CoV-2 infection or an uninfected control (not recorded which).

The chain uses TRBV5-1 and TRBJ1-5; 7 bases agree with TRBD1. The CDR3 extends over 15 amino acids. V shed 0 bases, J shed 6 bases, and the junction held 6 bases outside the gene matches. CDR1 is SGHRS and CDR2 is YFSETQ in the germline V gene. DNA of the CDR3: TGCGCCAGCAGCTTGGAGGGGGCGAAAAGTCAGCCCCAGCATTTT. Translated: CASSLEGAKSQPQHF.

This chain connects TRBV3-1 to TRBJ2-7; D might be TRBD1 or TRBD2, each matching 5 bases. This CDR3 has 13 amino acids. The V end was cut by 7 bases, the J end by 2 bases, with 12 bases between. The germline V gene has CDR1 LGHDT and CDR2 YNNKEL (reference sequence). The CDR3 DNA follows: TGTGCCAGCACCCGAGAGGGGACCTACGAGCAGTACTTC. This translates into CASTREGTYEQYF.

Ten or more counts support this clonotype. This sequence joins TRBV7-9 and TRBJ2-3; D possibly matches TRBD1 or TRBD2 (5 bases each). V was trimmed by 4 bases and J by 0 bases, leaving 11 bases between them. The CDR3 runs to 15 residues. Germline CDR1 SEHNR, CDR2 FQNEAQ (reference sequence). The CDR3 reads CASSSWDPSTDTQYF. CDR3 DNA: TGTGCCAGCAGCTCTTGGGACCCAAGCACAGATACGCAGTATTTT.

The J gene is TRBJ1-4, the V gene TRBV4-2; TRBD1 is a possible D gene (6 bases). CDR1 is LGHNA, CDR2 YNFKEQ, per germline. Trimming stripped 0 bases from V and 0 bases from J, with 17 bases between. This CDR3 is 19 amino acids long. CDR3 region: CASSQEGGRGWATNEKLFF. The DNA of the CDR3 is TGTGCCAGCAGCCAAGAAGGGGGTCGGGGATGGGCAACTAATGAAAAACTGTTTTTT.

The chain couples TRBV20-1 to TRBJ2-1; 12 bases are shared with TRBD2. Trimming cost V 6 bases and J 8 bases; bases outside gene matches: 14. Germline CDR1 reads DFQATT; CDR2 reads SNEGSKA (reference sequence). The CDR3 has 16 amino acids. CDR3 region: CSAATLAGGPDDEQFF. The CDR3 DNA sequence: TGCAGTGCAGCAACTCTAGCGGGAGGGCCGGATGATGAGCAGTTCTTC.

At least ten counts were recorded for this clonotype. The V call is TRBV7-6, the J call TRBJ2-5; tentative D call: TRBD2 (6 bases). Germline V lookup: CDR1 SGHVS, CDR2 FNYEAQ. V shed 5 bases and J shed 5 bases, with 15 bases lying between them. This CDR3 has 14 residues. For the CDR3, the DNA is TGTGCCAGCAGCCCGTTAAGCAGCGGGGAGACCCAGTACTTC. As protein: CASSPLSSGETQYF.

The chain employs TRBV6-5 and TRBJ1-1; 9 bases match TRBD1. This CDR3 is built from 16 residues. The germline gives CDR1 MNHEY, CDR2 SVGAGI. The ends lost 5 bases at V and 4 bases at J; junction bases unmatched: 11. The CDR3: CASSTPGQGWGTEAFF. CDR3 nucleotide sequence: TGTGCCAGCAGTACTCCGGGACAGGGCTGGGGCACTGAAGCTTTCTTT.